This T cell receptor beta chain was profiled in a study of cytomegalovirus exposure and HLA in healthy donors. Points from the study as a whole: In a later analysis, TCR beta V- and J-gene trimming was associated with a missense DCLRE1C variant. With further analysis later on, most CMV-associated TCR beta chains appeared HLA-restricted.

The CDR3 is 15 residues long. V dropped 4 bases and J dropped 6 bases, with 20 bases sitting between them. CDR1 is SGHNT and CDR2 is YYREEE in the germline V gene (reference sequence). This clone was observed a single time. Antigen: not known. PCR amplification relied on 60 Vbeta primers (plus 13 Jbeta primers). Only in-frame clones appear in the TCRdb table, and some are missing; sequencing was by immunoSEQ multiplex PCR. The profile covers about 150,000 clones, with 80% to 90% appearing a single time and more than 2% taken by the ten largest. Material: PBMCs. V gene TRBV5-4 combines with J gene TRBJ2-7, with D possibly being TRBD2 (5 bases). This clonotype originated in a boy younger than 10 in good health and CMV-seronegative. The CDR3 spells CASSAAYEGVSEQYF. CDR3 DNA sequence: TGTGCCAGCAGCGCCGCCTATGAGGGAGTCAGCGAGCAGTACTTC.